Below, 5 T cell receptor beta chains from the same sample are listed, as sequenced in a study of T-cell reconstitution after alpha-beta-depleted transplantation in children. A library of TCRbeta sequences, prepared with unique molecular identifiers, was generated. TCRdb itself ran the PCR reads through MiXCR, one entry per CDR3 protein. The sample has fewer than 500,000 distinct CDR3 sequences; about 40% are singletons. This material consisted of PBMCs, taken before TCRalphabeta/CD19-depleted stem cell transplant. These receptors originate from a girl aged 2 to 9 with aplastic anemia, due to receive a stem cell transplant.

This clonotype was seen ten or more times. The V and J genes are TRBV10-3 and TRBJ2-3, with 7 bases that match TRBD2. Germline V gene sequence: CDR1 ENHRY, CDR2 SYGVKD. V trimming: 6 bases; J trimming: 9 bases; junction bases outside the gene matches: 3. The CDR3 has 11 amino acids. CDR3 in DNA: TGTGCCATCAGCGGGGGGAGCACGCAGTATTTT. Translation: CAISGGSTQYF.

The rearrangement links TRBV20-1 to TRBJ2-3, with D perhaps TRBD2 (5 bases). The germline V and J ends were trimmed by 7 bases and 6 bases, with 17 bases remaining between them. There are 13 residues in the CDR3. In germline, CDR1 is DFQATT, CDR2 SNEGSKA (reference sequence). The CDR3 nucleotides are TGCAGTGTCCCCCGGCCGGGGTCCGATACGCAGTATTTT. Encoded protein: CSVPRPGSDTQYF.

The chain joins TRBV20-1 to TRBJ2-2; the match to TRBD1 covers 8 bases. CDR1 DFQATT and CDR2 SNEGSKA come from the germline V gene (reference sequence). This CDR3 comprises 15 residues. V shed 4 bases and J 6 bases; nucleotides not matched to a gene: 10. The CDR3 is CSATRQGSPAGELFF. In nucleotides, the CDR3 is TGCAGTGCTACCAGACAGGGGTCCCCCGCCGGGGAGCTGTTTTTT.

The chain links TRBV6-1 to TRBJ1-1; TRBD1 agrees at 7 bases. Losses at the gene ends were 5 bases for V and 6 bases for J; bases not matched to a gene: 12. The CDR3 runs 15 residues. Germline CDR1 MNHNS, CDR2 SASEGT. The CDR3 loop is CASSKIQGRGPEAFF. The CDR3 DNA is TGTGCCAGCAGTAAGATACAGGGGCGCGGCCCTGAAGCTTTCTTT.

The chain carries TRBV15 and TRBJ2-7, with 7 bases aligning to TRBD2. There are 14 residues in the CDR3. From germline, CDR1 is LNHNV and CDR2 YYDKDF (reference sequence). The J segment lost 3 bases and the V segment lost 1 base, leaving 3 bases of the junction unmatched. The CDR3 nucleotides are TGTGCCACCAGCAGAGGACTAGCTAACTACGAGCAGTACTTC. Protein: CATSRGLANYEQYF.